What follows are 28 T cell receptor beta chains derived from one specimen sequenced in a study of blood T cell repertoires in COVID-19. The data were produced by immunoSEQ multiplex PCR, yet TCRdb's version contains in-frame clones alone and is incomplete. This sample has just under 350,000 clones, with around nine tenths found just once. Material for sequencing was peripheral blood. These receptors all come from a woman aged 18-35 years who had recovered from COVID-19.

The CDR3 nucleotides read TGCGCCAGCAGCGCCGGGACTGTAGAGACCCAGTACTTC. Amino acid sequence: CASSAGTVETQYF. The gene calls are TRBV5-1 and TRBJ2-5; perhaps TRBD2 as D (6 bases). This CDR3 region has 13 residues. The V end was cut by 4 bases, the J end by 4 bases, with 11 bases between. CDR1 and CDR2 (germline): SGHRS, YFSETQ. The whole variable domain, remainder taken from reference TRBV5-1 and TRBJ2-5, is KAGVTQTPRYLIKTRGQQVTLSCSPISGHRSVSWYQQTPGQGLQFLFEYFSETQRNKGNFPGRFSGRQFSNSRSEMNVSTLELGDSALYLCASSAGTVETQYFGPGTRLLVL.

The V gene is TRBV4-3, the J gene TRBJ2-1; D is undetermined. In germline, CDR1 is LGHNA, CDR2 YSLEER. V gave up 0 bases and J gave up 7 bases, with 10 bases separating them. This CDR3 is built from 14 residues. Here the CDR3 reads CASSQDFHSNEQFF. DNA of the CDR3: TGCGCCAGCAGCCAAGATTTTCACAGTAATGAGCAGTTCTTC.

V and J are TRBV7-2 and TRBJ2-1; 9 bases are shared with TRBD2. The CDR3 runs to 16 residues. After removal of 0 bases from V and 4 bases from J, the junction contained 4 bases not matched to a gene. The V gene's germline CDR1 is SGHTA and CDR2 FQGNSA. CDR3 sequence (DNA): TGTGCCAGCAGCTTAGCCTTTAGCGGGAGATACAATGAGCAGTTCTTC. It yields the protein CASSLAFSGRYNEQFF.

V gene TRBV5-1 combines with J gene TRBJ2-2, with 9 bases aligning to TRBD2. The ends lost 3 bases at V and 6 bases at J; junction bases unmatched: 12. The germline CDR1 and CDR2 sequences are SGHRS and YFSETQ. The CDR3 consists of 17 residues. The CDR3 reads CASSYGSGSFFSGELFF. For the CDR3, the DNA is TGCGCCAGCAGCTATGGTAGCGGGAGTTTCTTTTCCGGGGAGCTGTTTTTT.

The chain recombines TRBV7-2 with TRBJ2-4, with 8 positions matching TRBD2. The ends lost 2 bases at V and 9 bases at J; junction bases unmatched: 6. The CDR3 spans 14 residues. Germline values: CDR1 SGHTA, CDR2 FQGNSA. The CDR3 sequence: CASSLHGRAGIQYF. The CDR3 nucleotides read TGTGCCAGCAGCTTACACGGGAGGGCCGGCATTCAGTACTTC.

V usage is TRBV18 and J usage is TRBJ2-1; 7 nucleotides match TRBD2. CDR3 size: 16 residues. After removal of 6 bases from V and 3 bases from J, the junction contained 11 bases not matched to a gene. Germline-derived CDR1 and CDR2 are KGHSH and LQKENI. The CDR3 here is CASSPVGGRIYNEQFF. CDR3 in DNA: TGTGCCAGCTCCCCAGTGGGAGGGAGAATCTACAATGAGCAGTTCTTC.

V gene TRBV4-1 combines with J gene TRBJ1-2; the D is unclear. There are 12 residues in the CDR3. Germline assignment: CDR1 MGHRA and CDR2 YSYEKL. Trimming pared 0 bases from V and 8 bases from J, leaving 7 bases between. The DNA of the CDR3 is TGCGCCAGCAGCCAAGACCTTGAGGGCTACACCTTC. It encodes CASSQDLEGYTF.

Regarding this clone: Germline is not matched at one junction end, which may reflect a read error. The chain is built from TRBV27 and TRBJ1-1; TRBD1 agrees at 7 bases. Germline CDR1 reads MNHEY; CDR2 reads SMNVEV (reference sequence). The CDR3 covers 17 residues. The CDR3 sequence is CASSPWGHRGGLTDAFF. The CDR3 DNA sequence: TGTGCCAGCAGTCCCTGGGGACACAGGGGAGGTTTAACTGACGCTTTCTTT.

The chain couples TRBV7-2 to TRBJ1-2, with D hard to call. Germline-derived CDR1 and CDR2 are SGHTA and FQGNSA. V lost 5 bases to trimming and J lost 1 base, with 5 bases between them. The CDR3 is 12 amino acids. The CDR3: CASSRNNYGYTF. CDR3 DNA: TGTGCCAGCAGCCGTAATAACTATGGCTACACCTTC.

The chain recombines TRBV7-9 with TRBJ2-1, with 9 positions matching TRBD2. The CDR3 extends over 17 amino acids. The germline CDR1 and CDR2 sequences are SEHNR and FQNEAQ (reference sequence). V gave up 3 bases and J gave up 6 bases; unmatched junction bases: 12. This chain's CDR3 is CASSFMSGRTLLNEQFF. DNA for the CDR3: TGTGCCAGCAGCTTCATGAGCGGGAGGACACTTCTCAATGAGCAGTTCTTC.

The chain couples TRBV24-1 to TRBJ2-1, with 11 bases that match TRBD2. This CDR3 spans 17 amino acids. The V segment lost 0 bases and the J segment 3 bases; nucleotides outside the gene matches: 3. Germline CDR1 and CDR2: KGHDR and SFDVKD. CDR3 in amino acids: CATSDLTGTSGYNEQFF. In nucleotides, the CDR3 is TGTGCCACCAGTGATTTGACCGGGACTAGCGGCTACAATGAGCAGTTCTTC.

The J gene is TRBJ1-1, the V gene TRBV6-4; the D is unclear. Germline V gives CDR1 MRHNA, CDR2 SNTAGT. CDR3 length: 13 residues. The V end was cut by 6 bases, the J end by 0 bases, with 8 bases between. CDR3 sequence (DNA): TGTGCCAGCAGAGGAGGGATGAACACTGAAGCTTTCTTT. Protein product: CASRGGMNTEAFF.

V is TRBV6-5 and J is TRBJ2-1; D is uncertain. Trimming shortened V by 7 bases and J by 2 bases, and 12 bases separated the two germline ends. This CDR3 is 14 amino acids long. Germline V gene sequence: CDR1 MNHEY, CDR2 SVGAGI. The CDR3 loop reads CASTPNPAYNEQFF. CDR3 coding DNA: TGTGCCAGCACCCCGAACCCGGCCTACAATGAGCAGTTCTTC.

The chain is built from TRBV5-5 and TRBJ1-6; TRBD1 aligns across 11 bases. Per germline, CDR1 SGHKS and CDR2 YYEKEE (reference sequence). V dropped 2 bases and J dropped 1; count of bases not matched to a gene: 8. CDR3 size: 19 residues. In DNA, the CDR3 is TGTGCCAGCAGCTTTACCTCGGGACAGGGGGTGTCCTATAATTCACCCCTCCACTTT. Protein: CASSFTSGQGVSYNSPLHF.

There are a few counts of this clone. V gene TRBV5-5 combines with J gene TRBJ1-5; 7 nucleotides match TRBD1. Germline CDR1 and CDR2: SGHKS and YYEKEE (reference sequence). The CDR3 consists of 15 residues. J lost 4 bases, V lost 4 bases, and 8 bases had no gene match. Here the CDR3 reads CASSEGAGGNQPQHF. The CDR3 bases are TGTGCCAGCAGCGAGGGGGCTGGCGGAAATCAGCCCCAGCATTTT.

This clone was counted a single time. The chain is built from TRBV6-5 and TRBJ2-4; D unresolved. The CDR3 covers 13 residues. Germline V gene lookup returns CDR1 MNHEY and CDR2 SVGAGI. V was pared by 6 bases and J by 3 bases, with 9 bases between. CDR3 in amino acids: CASRSYSKNIQYF. The CDR3 DNA reads TGTGCCAGCAGGTCTTATAGCAAAAACATTCAGTACTTC.

The CDR3 loop reads CASSKGGHYETQYF. In DNA form, the CDR3 reads TGTGCCAGCAGCAAAGGGGGCCATTACGAGACCCAGTACTTC. The chain has TRBV7-2 and TRBJ2-5; TRBD1 matches at 7 bases. Unmatched junction bases numbered 8, after V lost 5 bases and J lost 5 bases. Germline V gene data show CDR1 as SGHTA and CDR2 as FQGNSA. CDR3 length equals 14 residues.

The rearrangement uses TRBV6-5 and TRBJ1-5; D might be TRBD1 (5 bases). The CDR3 extends over 14 amino acids. Germline assignment: CDR1 MNHEY and CDR2 SVGAGI. V was cut by 5 bases and J by 3 bases, with 11 bases left in between. The CDR3 sequence: CASSTTGPNQPQHF. CDR3 DNA: TGTGCCAGCAGTACTACAGGACCCAATCAGCCCCAGCATTTT.

This chain joins TRBV11-2 and TRBJ2-7; D remains ambiguous. Trimming took 1 base from V and 2 from J, leaving 6 bases between them. Germline CDR1 and CDR2: SGHAT and FQNNGV. This CDR3 has 13 residues. The DNA of the CDR3 is TGTGCCAGCAGCTTAGGCCGCGCCTACGAGCAGTACGTC. This sequence encodes CASSLGRAYEQYV.

The chain recombines TRBV11-3 with TRBJ2-2; 7 bases fit TRBD2. CDR3 size: 16 residues. The V gene's germline CDR1 is SGHNT and CDR2 YENEEA. V was pared by 2 bases and J by 4 bases, with 7 bases of the junction left unmatched. This chain's CDR3 is CASSLPGRGGTGELFF. The CDR3 region has the DNA TGTGCCAGCAGCTTACCGGGGAGGGGAGGCACCGGGGAGCTGTTTTTT. The whole variable domain, remainder taken from reference TRBV11-3 and TRBJ2-2, is EAGVVQSPRYKIIEKKQPVAFWCNPISGHNTLYWYLQNLGQGPELLIRYENEEAVDDSQLPKDRFSAERLKGVDSTLKIQPAELGDSAVYLCASSLPGRGGTGELFFGEGSRLTVL.

The chain combines TRBV29-1 with TRBJ2-1, with 8 bases fitting TRBD1. Germline V lookup: CDR1 SQVTM, CDR2 ANQGSEA. V lost 0 bases, J lost 8 bases, and 12 bases stayed unmatched. The CDR3 spans 16 residues. This CDR3 is CSVEDARGQDPDEQFF. In DNA, the CDR3 is TGCAGCGTTGAAGATGCTCGGGGACAGGACCCGGATGAGCAGTTCTTC.

The rearrangement joins TRBV21-1 to TRBJ1-1; TRBD1, the table's D call, was not compared with the DNA. TRBV21-1 is an annotated pseudogene. The CDR3 is 15 amino acids. DNA for the CDR3: TGTGCCAGCAGGCGTAGAGACAGGGCGAACACTGAAGCTTTCTTT. Translation gives CASRRRDRANTEAFF.

J is TRBJ1-6 and V is TRBV30; D ambiguous. The germline CDR1 and CDR2 sequences are GTSNPN and SVGIG (reference sequence). The V and J ends lost 3 bases and 2 bases respectively, with 5 bases between them. This CDR3 is 13 amino acids long. This chain's CDR3 is CAWRDTYNSPLHF. The DNA for the CDR3 is TGTGCCTGGAGAGACACCTATAATTCACCCCTCCACTTT.

This chain connects TRBV30 to TRBJ1-6, with 8 positions matching TRBD1. CDR3 length: 14 amino acids. The V gene end was trimmed by 3 bases and the J gene end by 7 bases; junction bases not matched to a gene: 5. CDR1 and CDR2 from the germline V gene are GTSNPN and SVGIG (reference sequence). Here the CDR3 reads CAWSQGAENSPLHF. The CDR3 DNA is TGTGCCTGGAGCCAGGGGGCAGAGAATTCACCCCTCCACTTT.

The J gene is TRBJ1-3, the V gene TRBV2; 10 bases map to TRBD1. The CDR3 consists of 16 residues. CDR1 SNHLY and CDR2 FYNNEI come from the germline V gene. Trimming cost V 5 bases and J 0 bases; bases outside gene matches: 4. CDR3 coding DNA: TGTGCCAGCAGTCGTGGGACAGGGGCCTCTGGAAACACCATATATTTT. This translates into CASSRGTGASGNTIYF.

The DNA for the CDR3 is TGCGCCAGCAGCCAACACAGCGGGAGCCCGGCAGATACGCAGTATTTT. Protein product: CASSQHSGSPADTQYF. The chain joins TRBV4-1 to TRBJ2-3, with 8 bases that match TRBD2. The length of the CDR3 is 16 residues. V shed 2 bases, J shed 4 bases, and the junction held 8 bases outside the gene matches. Germline V gene sequence: CDR1 MGHRA, CDR2 YSYEKL.

The chain uses TRBV10-2 and TRBJ1-5; maybe TRBD1 (5 bases). V dropped 10 bases and J dropped 3 bases, with 13 bases sitting between them. The CDR3 runs to 13 residues. Germline CDR1 and CDR2: WSHSY and SAAADI. The CDR3 DNA follows: TGCGCCACCGGGGGGGTTCTCAATCAGCCCCAGCATTTT. Translated, it gives CATGGVLNQPQHF.

V and J are TRBV23-1 and TRBJ2-1; 11 nucleotides align to TRBD2. TRBV23-1 is an ORF, with its function uncertain. The CDR3 is made up of 18 amino acids. The V gene end was trimmed by 2 bases and the J gene end by 7 bases; junction bases not matched to a gene: 13. CDR3 sequence: CASSQRLTSGRELNEQFF. CDR3 bases: TGCGCCAGCAGTCAAAGGCTCACTAGCGGGAGAGAATTGAATGAGCAGTTCTTC.